These 21 T cell receptor beta chains share one sample of origin, sequenced in a study of CD8+CD57+ T cells in acquired aplastic anemia. Patients selected for sequencing had displayed CD8+CD57+ cell expansion by flow cytometry. According to the study, genomic DNA was the template for TCR beta VDJ and CDR3 profiling. TCRdb reprocessed the reads via MiXCR and lists one record per CDR3 protein. Found here are some 140,000 distinct CDR3 sequences, approximately 52% of them singletons; the top ten hold about 12%. Sequencing was performed on sorted CD4+, CD8+, or CD8+CD57+ T cells (not recorded which) from PBMCs. The source of these receptors is a human donor with aplastic anemia.

This clonotype was detected ten times or more. CDR3 residues: CASSYSTYTGELFF. CDR3 DNA: TGTGCCAGCAGTTACAGCACTTACACCGGGGAGCTGTTTTTT. The chain recombines TRBV12-3 or TRBV12-4 with TRBJ2-2; D gene ambiguous. The V and J ends lost 4 bases and 3 bases respectively, with 9 bases between them. The CDR3 has 14 residues.

This rearrangement joins TRBV6-2 or TRBV6-3 to TRBJ2-1; D is possibly TRBD2 (6 bases). The CDR3 is 18 residues long. Germline V lookup: CDR1 MNHEY, CDR2 SVGEGT. Trimming took off 6 bases at V and 3 bases at J, with 24 bases between the two ends. CDR3 amino acids: CASSYLRTGGAFYNEQFF. In nucleotides, the CDR3 is TGTGCCAGCAGCTACCTCCGTACTGGCGGGGCCTTCTACAATGAGCAGTTCTTC.

This clonotype was picked up a small number of times. The rearrangement joins TRBV27 to TRBJ2-1; no firm D call. The CDR3 has 13 amino acids. Trimming took 5 bases from V and 7 from J, leaving 12 bases between them. Germline CDR1 reads MNHEY; CDR2 reads SMNVEV (reference sequence). In DNA form, the CDR3 reads TGTGCCAGCAGTGCGTATACGGGTAATGAGCAGTTCTTC. Its protein is CASSAYTGNEQFF.

This clonotype appeared a single time. The V gene is TRBV20-1, the J gene TRBJ2-7, with TRBD1 as a possible D gene (6 bases). The CDR3 is made up of 12 amino acids. CDR1 is DFQATT and CDR2 is SNEGSKA in the germline V gene (reference sequence). Trimming took 3 bases from V and 2 from J, leaving 8 bases between them. The CDR3 protein is CSASKGAYEQYF. CDR3 sequence (DNA): TGCAGTGCTAGTAAGGGGGCCTACGAGCAGTACTTC.

The chain combines TRBV2 with TRBJ2-7; maybe TRBD2 (5 bases). CDR1 is SNHLY, CDR2 FYNNEI, per germline. The CDR3 loop spans 11 amino acids. V lost 7 bases to trimming and J lost 5 bases, with 9 bases between them. CDR3 amino acids: CASTTMNEQYF. Written as DNA, the CDR3 is TGTGCCAGCACGACTATGAACGAGCAGTACTTC.

This clonotype was detected only once. The chain is built from TRBV20-1 and TRBJ2-5, with a possible D match to TRBD1 (5 bases). There are 14 residues in the CDR3. CDR1 is DFQATT and CDR2 is SNEGSKA in the germline V gene (reference sequence). The V and J ends lost 1 base and 3 bases respectively, with 12 bases between them. This chain's CDR3 is CSARAKGREETQYF. CDR3 nucleotide sequence: TGCAGTGCTAGAGCCAAAGGCAGGGAAGAGACCCAGTACTTC.

The rearrangement links TRBV10-3 to TRBJ2-7, with 9 bases lining up with TRBD2. CDR3 length: 12 amino acids. J gave up 4 bases and V 5 bases, and 0 bases lay outside the gene matches. The V gene's germline CDR1 is ENHRY and CDR2 SYGVKD. CDR3 protein: CAISSGGYEQYF. The CDR3 DNA is TGTGCCATCAGTAGCGGGGGGTACGAGCAGTACTTC.

This chain connects TRBV24-1 to TRBJ2-1, with D possibly TRBD1 on 6 matching bases. The CDR3 runs 16 residues. The V end lost 6 bases, the J end lost 8 bases, and 22 bases lay between the germline ends. Germline V lookup: CDR1 KGHDR, CDR2 SFDVKD. The CDR3 DNA sequence: TGTGCCACCAGTCCACAGGGATTACCCCCAGGAGATGAGCAGTTCTTC. Residues: CATSPQGLPPGDEQFF.

This chain joins TRBV6-5 and TRBJ1-3, with 11 nucleotides matching TRBD1. Germline CDR1 MNHEY, CDR2 SVGAGI. Losses at the gene ends were 4 bases for V and 0 bases for J; bases not matched to a gene: 5. This CDR3 region has 17 residues. The CDR3 bases are TGTGCCAGCAGTTGGACAGGGGGCCTGAGCTCTGGAAACACCATATATTTT. Protein: CASSWTGGLSSGNTIYF.

This clonotype was picked up many times. The chain carries TRBV4-1 and TRBJ2-7; 9 bases agree with TRBD1. V was clipped by 1 base and J by 2 bases; unmatched bases: 6. This CDR3 has 16 residues. Germline-derived CDR1 and CDR2 are MGHRA and YSYEKL. This CDR3 reads CASSQGPDRGTYEQYF. The DNA of the CDR3 is TGCGCCAGCAGCCAAGGTCCGGACAGGGGAACCTACGAGCAGTACTTC.

The V gene is TRBV7-9, the J gene TRBJ2-1; D is possibly TRBD1 (6 bases). Germline-derived CDR1 and CDR2 are SEHNR and FQNEAQ (reference sequence). Trimming stripped 10 bases from V and 4 bases from J, with 14 bases between. This CDR3 is 13 amino acids long. CDR3 in DNA: TGTGCCACTCGCCGGGACACTTACAATGAGCAGTTCTTC. Amino acid sequence: CATRRDTYNEQFF.

V usage is TRBV19 and J usage is TRBJ2-2; 13 bases match TRBD2. The length of the CDR3 is 15 residues. Germline V CDR1 and CDR2: LNHDA, SQIVND (reference sequence). With V trimmed by 6 bases and J by 5 bases, 3 bases remained unmatched. CDR3 in DNA: TGTGCCAGTAGGACTAGCGGGGGGCCTACCGGGGAGCTGTTTTTT. This gives the protein CASRTSGGPTGELFF.

The chain couples TRBV5-1 to TRBJ2-3; D is ambiguous. This CDR3 spans 15 amino acids. V lost 2 bases, J lost 0 bases, and 10 bases lay in between. The germline V gene encodes CDR1 SGHRS and CDR2 YFSETQ. The CDR3 is CASSFLGSSTDTQYF. The CDR3, as DNA: TGCGCCAGCAGCTTCCTGGGAAGTAGCACAGATACGCAGTATTTT.

V is TRBV7-2 and J is TRBJ2-7; D unresolved. Germline V gene sequence: CDR1 SGHTA, CDR2 FQGNSA. The V and J ends lost 3 bases and 0 bases respectively, with 9 bases between them. The CDR3 runs to 14 residues. This CDR3 is CASSLLRSSYEQYF. CDR3 sequence (DNA): TGTGCCAGCAGCTTGCTTCGGAGCTCCTACGAGCAGTACTTC.

The V gene is TRBV20-1, the J gene TRBJ1-1; 7 nucleotides agree with TRBD1. CDR1 and CDR2 from the germline V gene are DFQATT and SNEGSKA (reference sequence). The CDR3 consists of 12 residues. DNA for the CDR3: TGCAGCGGGACAGAGGGAGACACTGAAGCTTTCTTT. Protein: CSGTEGDTEAFF.

This chain joins TRBV4-2 and TRBJ2-7; TRBD2 matches 10 bases. The germline V gene encodes CDR1 LGHNA and CDR2 YNFKEQ. V trimming: 0 bases; J trimming: 2 bases; junction bases outside the gene matches: 4. CDR3 length: 16 residues. This chain's CDR3 is CASSQEAGGSAYEQYF. The CDR3 coding sequence is TGTGCCAGCAGCCAAGAAGCGGGGGGGAGCGCCTACGAGCAGTACTTC.

The chain combines TRBV24-1 with TRBJ2-1, with D tentatively TRBD1 (6 bases). Trimming stripped 3 bases from V and 10 bases from J, with 15 bases between. The germline gives CDR1 KGHDR, CDR2 SFDVKD. The CDR3 extends over 14 amino acids. The CDR3: CATSDPSRGGEQFF. The CDR3 nucleotides read TGTGCCACCAGTGATCCCTCCAGGGGTGGAGAGCAGTTCTTC.

The chain carries TRBV10-1 and TRBJ1-4; unclear D gene. The CDR3 runs to 13 residues. CDR1 is WNHNN and CDR2 is SYGVQD in the germline V gene (reference sequence). Trimming shortened V by 3 bases and J by 5 bases, and 7 bases separated the two germline ends. The CDR3: CASSDRYNEKLFF. CDR3 DNA: TGCGCCAGCAGTGATAGGTACAATGAAAAACTGTTTTTT.

This sequence joins TRBV25-1 and TRBJ1-2; no clear D gene. Trimming took off 7 bases at V and 3 bases at J, with 9 bases between the two ends. Germline values: CDR1 MGHDK, CDR2 SYGVNS. The CDR3 totals 12 residues. CDR3 nucleotide sequence: TGTGCCAGCATGAGAGGCGACTATGGCTACACCTTC. This encodes CASMRGDYGYTF.

Ten or more counts support this clonotype. The chain uses TRBV7-9 and TRBJ2-7; TRBD1 might be the D (5 bases). The CDR3 is 12 residues long. V lost 6 bases and J lost 4, with 10 bases in between. The germline V gene has CDR1 SEHNR and CDR2 FQNEAQ (reference sequence). This CDR3 is CASRNRLYEQYF. The CDR3 region has the DNA TGTGCCAGCAGGAACAGGTTATACGAGCAGTACTTC.

This sequence joins TRBV10-3 and TRBJ1-6, with D unresolved. The CDR3 is 16 amino acids. The ends were cut back, 6 bases at V and 0 bases at J, with 12 bases in the middle. CDR1 is ENHRY and CDR2 is SYGVKD in the germline V gene. The CDR3 nucleotides are TGTGCCATCAGCGGACGGCCGAGCTCCTATAATTCACCCCTCCACTTT. This gives the protein CAISGRPSSYNSPLHF.